The rows below give T cell receptor beta chains drawn from one sample of a study of blood T cell repertoires in COVID-19. The table came from immunoSEQ multiplex PCR; TCRdb's copy has only in-frame clones and leaves some out. The sample shows fewer than 200,000 clones, approximately 79% of them seen only once. Sequencing input: PBMCs or T cells enriched from blood (not recorded which). The receptor set was obtained from a woman in her 70s in a cohort exposed to, infected with or recovered from COVID-19 (not recorded which). Each CDR3 is given with its conserved first and last residue. D genes are given only for firm matches. The listing skips clone size in some rows; elsewhere it reads once, few, many or a size class.

j_gene | abundance | d_gene | v_gene | CDR3nt | CDR3aa
TRBJ2-7 | . | . | TRBV28 | TGTGCCAGCAGTTTGGTAGTCCCCTACGAGCAGTACTTC | CASSLVVPYEQYF
TRBJ2-4 | . | . | TRBV7-2 | TGTGCCAGCAGCATACAGCCCTCAGGGGGGAACATTCAGTACTTC | CASSIQPSGGNIQYF
TRBJ1-5 | . | . | TRBV4-3 | TGCGCCAGCAGCCAAGATAGAGCTCGGAATCAGCCCCAGCATTTT | CASSQDRARNQPQHF
TRBJ1-5 | . | TRBD1 | TRBV19 | TGTGCCAGTAGGGCCGGGACAGGGGGCTTTTGGAATCAGCCCCAGCATTTT | CASRAGTGGFWNQPQHF
TRBJ1-2 | . | TRBD1 | TRBV18 | TGTGCCAGCTCCGATGACAGGGGTTCGGGCTACACCTTC | CASSDDRGSGYTF
TRBJ2-5 | . | TRBD1 | TRBV9 | TGTGCCAGCAGCGTTCGCGGGACAGGGGAAGAGACCCAGTACTTC | CASSVRGTGEETQYF
TRBJ1-5 | . | . | TRBV28 | TGTGCCAGCAGTCGTACAGGGCGACAACAGCCCCAGCATTTT | CASSRTGRQQPQHF
TRBJ2-7 | . | . | TRBV7-2 | TGTGCCAGCAGCTTTTACTACGAGCAGTACTTC | CASSFYYEQYF
TRBJ2-2 | . | TRBD2 | TRBV27 | TGTGCCAGCAGTATGCGACTAGCCATAAACACCGGGGAGCTGTTTTTT | CASSMRLAINTGELFF
TRBJ2-7 | . | . | TRBV10-3 | TGTGCCATCAGTGATCGGTACGAGCAGTACTTC | CAISDRYEQYF
TRBJ1-2 | . | . | TRBV10-3 | TGTGCCATCAGTGAGTCGGGAGGGGCTGGATATGGCTACACCTTC | CAISESGGAGYGYTF
TRBJ2-2 | . | . | TRBV5-1 | TGCGCCAGCAGTGAACAGACCAATTCCGGGGAGCTGTTTTTT | CASSEQTNSGELFF
TRBJ2-3 | . | TRBD2 | TRBV4-1 | TGCGCCAGCAGCCAGAGAACTAGCGGGGGCACAGATACGCAGTATTTT | CASSQRTSGGTDTQYF
TRBJ1-6 | . | TRBD1 | TRBV3-1/TRBV3-2 | TGTGCCAGCAGCCAAAGAACAGGGGAGTCACCCCTCCACTTT | CASSQRTGESPLHF
TRBJ2-1 | . | TRBD2 | TRBV18 | TGTGCCAGCTCACCACCGGTTAGCGGGGGGAGCTCCTACAATGAGCAGTTCTTC | CASSPPVSGGSSYNEQFF
TRBJ1-2 | . | . | TRBV27 | TGTGCCAGCGGGCCGGAGGGGATTGGCTACACCTTC | CASGPEGIGYTF
TRBJ1-4 | . | TRBD1 | TRBV10-3 | TGTGCCATCAGGGAGGGGGCTGGCGGTGAAAAACTGTTTTTT | CAIREGAGGEKLFF
TRBJ2-7 | few | . | TRBV28 | TGTGCCACCAGAGGCGCGCCCATCGGGGTCAACGAGCAGTACTTC | CATRGAPIGVNEQYF
TRBJ2-7 | . | . | TRBV30 | TGTGCCTGGAGTAAAATGGGGGGTGGCTACGAGCAGTACTTC | CAWSKMGGGYEQYF
TRBJ2-1 | . | . | TRBV12-5 | TGTGCTAGTGGTTTGGGACTACCTAGCTCCTACAATGAGCAGTTCTTC | CASGLGLPSSYNEQFF
TRBJ2-5 | many | TRBD1 | TRBV7-8 | TGTGCCAGCAGCTCCAATCCACAGGGGGAACTCGAGACCCAGTACTTC | CASSSNPQGELETQYF
TRBJ2-2 | . | TRBD1 | TRBV15 | TGTGCCACCAGCCGACAGGGTTCTGCCACCGGGGAGCTGTTTTTT | CATSRQGSATGELFF
TRBJ1-6 | . | TRBD1 | TRBV30 | TGTGCATACGGACAGGGAGTTTCACCCCTCCACTTT | CAYGQGVSPLHF
TRBJ1-5 | . | TRBD1 | TRBV7-9 | TGTGCCAGCAGTACTACCGGGACAGGGGGCATTCAGCCCCAGCATTTT | CASSTTGTGGIQPQHF
TRBJ2-2 | . | TRBD2 | TRBV3-1/TRBV3-2 | TGTGCCAGCAGCCGGCTAGCGGGAGGCGGGGAGCTGTTTTTT | CASSRLAGGGELFF
TRBJ2-7 | . | . | TRBV27 | TGTGCCAGCAGCAAGCTCGACAGACAAAACGAGCAGTACTTC | CASSKLDRQNEQYF
TRBJ1-1 | . | . | TRBV28 | TGTGCCAGCAGTTTTCCCGTACTGAGGAACACTGAAGCTTTCTTT | CASSFPVLRNTEAFF
TRBJ2-7 | few | . | TRBV18 | TGTGCCAGCTCACCCAGGGGCTCCTACGAGCAGTACTTC | CASSPRGSYEQYF
TRBJ2-7 | . | TRBD2 | TRBV6-5 | TGTGCCAGCATTACCGGGACTAGCGGCTCCTACGAGCAGTACTTC | CASITGTSGSYEQYF
TRBJ2-5 | . | . | TRBV2 | TGTGCCAGCAGTGAAGGGCGGAACCAAGAGACCCAGTACTTC | CASSEGRNQETQYF
TRBJ1-3 | . | TRBD1 | TRBV3-1/TRBV3-2 | TGTGCCAGCAGCAACAGCGCCGGGACAGGGGGCACGATTCCCCTATATTTT | CASSNSAGTGGTIPLYF
TRBJ2-1 | . | . | TRBV6-1 | TGTGCCAGCAGTGAAGAGGACTCCACCACTAACAATGAGCAGTTCTTC | CASSEEDSTTNNEQFF
TRBJ2-7 | . | TRBD2 | TRBV5-6 | TGTGCCAGCAGCCAGTCATTGATAGGGGCCACGAGCGGGACTTACGAGCAGTACTTC | CASSQSLIGATSGTYEQYF
TRBJ1-1 | once | . | TRBV4-3 | TGCGCCAGCAGCCTCTCGTGGAGGGACTTCACTGAAGCTTTCTTT | CASSLSWRDFTEAFF
TRBJ1-6 | . | TRBD1 | TRBV6-1 | TGTGCCAGCAGTGAAGGGGGACAGACTTCACCCCTCCACTTT | CASSEGGQTSPLHF
TRBJ2-5 | . | TRBD2 | TRBV7-8 | TGTGCCAGCAGCTCCCTACTAGCGGGAGTCTCAAAGACCCAGTACTTC | CASSSLLAGVSKTQYF
TRBJ2-7 | once | TRBD2 | TRBV4-2 | TGTGCCAGCAGCCTGGATACTAGCGGGAGCTCCTACGAGCAGTACTTC | CASSLDTSGSSYEQYF
TRBJ1-1 | . | . | TRBV5-4 | TGTGCCAGCAGCTTGTCGGCAGGCGACAACACTGAAGCTTTCTTT | CASSLSAGDNTEAFF
TRBJ2-5 | . | TRBD1 | TRBV28 | TGTGCCAGCAGCGGGCCGGGGACAGAGAATACAGAGACCCAGTACTTC | CASSGPGTENTETQYF
TRBJ2-1 | . | TRBD2 | TRBV5-1 | TGCGCCAGCAGCTTAGGACTAGCGGGACTCTCCTACAATGAGCAGTTCTTC | CASSLGLAGLSYNEQFF
TRBJ1-2 | . | . | TRBV15 | TGTGCCACCAGCAGAGACCCTTGGGAGGCCGTTCCTAACTATGGCTACACCTTC | CATSRDPWEAVPNYGYTF
TRBJ1-1 | . | TRBD1 | TRBV4-3 | TGCGCCAGCAGCCAAGATCTAGGGACAGGGGTCGGCACTGAAGCTTTCTTT | CASSQDLGTGVGTEAFF
TRBJ2-4 | once | TRBD2 | TRBV28 | TGTGCCAGCAGTGGGACTAGCCGGGGAAACATTCAGTACTTC | CASSGTSRGNIQYF
TRBJ2-7 | . | . | TRBV18 | TGTGCCAGCTCACCACGGTCAACAGGCGTTGGCGAGCAGTACTTC | CASSPRSTGVGEQYF